Following are 9 T cell receptor beta chains from one sample sequenced in a study of memory CD4+ T cells and cytomegalovirus serostatus (dated by TCRdb to the late 2010s). The method was the immunoSEQ multiplex PCR assay. Drawn from immuneACCESS, this table holds only the in-frame rearrangements with V and J called that TCRdb kept. Clones are partly lost; checked studies trace under half to an unresolved V gene and leave the rest unexplained. The sample profile shows 40,000 or so clones; approximately 80% of them were found once. The top ten clonotypes cover roughly 1.1% of the sample. A FACSAria II was used to sort memory CD4+ T cells, defined as single viable CD3+CD4+CD8-CD45RO+ cells. Sequenced input: memory CD4+ T cells from blood. Receptor source: an adult in good health and CMV-seronegative.

The J gene is TRBJ1-1, the V gene TRBV2, with 10 bases lining up with TRBD1. The CDR3 has 17 amino acids. V dropped 4 bases and J dropped 0; count of bases not matched to a gene: 8. CDR1 and CDR2 from the germline V gene are SNHLY and FYNNEI. CDR3 residues: CASSAKTGGGLNTEAFF. CDR3 bases: TGTGCCAGCAGTGCAAAGACAGGGGGCGGACTGAACACTGAAGCTTTCTTT.

CDR3 DNA sequence: TGTGCCAGCCCAAAAGGGGACCGGGACAGCTCCTACGAGCAGTACTTC. As protein: CASPKGDRDSSYEQYF. The chain recombines TRBV21-1 with TRBJ2-7; the D call in the table, TRBD1, was not verified against the DNA. TRBV21-1 is a known pseudogene. This CDR3 is 16 amino acids long.

CDR3 DNA: TGTGCCAGTAGTAGAAGCGGGAAGAACACCGGGGAGCTGTTTTTT. Translating it yields CASSRSGKNTGELFF. The genes are TRBV19 and TRBJ2-2; 7 nucleotides line up with TRBD2. Germline assignment: CDR1 LNHDA and CDR2 SQIVND (reference sequence). The CDR3 totals 15 residues. V was clipped by 4 bases and J by 1 base; unmatched bases: 3. Full variable domain (remainder filled in from reference TRBV19 and TRBJ2-2): DGGITQSPKYLFRKEGQNVTLSCEQNLNHDAMYWYRQDPGQGLRLIYYSQIVNDFQKGDIAEGYSVSREKKESFPLTVTSAQKNPTAFYLCASSRSGKNTGELFFGEGSRLTVL.

This clone was counted a single time. CDR3 coding DNA: TGCGCCAGCAGCTTACCGGGACAGGGACTCCCCGAGCAGTACTTC. Its translation: CASSLPGQGLPEQYF. The chain combines TRBV5-1 with TRBJ2-7, with 9 bases identical to TRBD1. Germline CDR1 is SGHRS and CDR2 is YFSETQ. With 2 bases clipped from V and 6 bases from J, the junction kept 9 bases outside the gene matches. The CDR3 is 15 residues long.

The chain combines TRBV30 with TRBJ1-4, with D possibly being TRBD1 (5 bases). The germline V gene has CDR1 GTSNPN and CDR2 SVGIG (reference sequence). The CDR3 is 13 amino acids. The ends were cut back, 7 bases at V and 3 bases at J, with 12 bases in the middle. In nucleotides, the CDR3 is TGTGCCTTCAAAGGGGAGGCTAATGAAAAACTGTTTTTT. It translates to CAFKGEANEKLFF.

The CDR3 spells CASSLGVGGRVETQYF. In DNA, the CDR3 is TGTGCCAGCAGCTTGGGGGTAGGGGGGCGAGTAGAGACCCAGTACTTC. The V call is TRBV11-2, the J call TRBJ2-5, with D perhaps assigned TRBD1 or TRBD2 (6 bases each). Looked up from germline, CDR1 is SGHAT and CDR2 is FQNNGV. This CDR3 comprises 16 residues. With 3 bases removed from V and 4 bases from J, the gap between germline ends came to 18 bases.

This clone occurred a few times. The rearrangement joins TRBV6-6 to TRBJ2-2, with TRBD1 matching over 10 bases. This CDR3 has 16 residues. The trim removed 9 bases at V and 7 bases at J, leaving 14 bases unmatched. The germline CDR1 and CDR2 sequences are MNHNY and SVGAGI (reference sequence). The CDR3 DNA is TGTGCCAGTCTATATTCCGGGACAGGGGACTTCGGGGAGCTGTTTTTT. Protein: CASLYSGTGDFGELFF.

The chain combines TRBV7-2 with TRBJ2-1; 7 nucleotides align to TRBD1. The CDR3 is made up of 17 amino acids. CDR1 and CDR2 (germline): SGHTA, FQGNSA. J gave up 7 bases and V 5 bases, and 17 bases lay outside the gene matches. The DNA of the CDR3 is TGTGCCAGCAGCCCAAAAAGGGACAGCTTCCTTCCTAATGAGCAGTTCTTC. Its translation is CASSPKRDSFLPNEQFF.

This chain joins TRBV19 and TRBJ1-5, with 7 bases fitting TRBD1. CDR3 size: 15 residues. Unmatched junction bases numbered 4, after V lost 1 base and J lost 4 bases. Germline loops: CDR1 LNHDA, CDR2 SQIVND (reference sequence). The chain's CDR3 is CASSIAGGRNQPQHF. The CDR3 DNA reads as TGTGCCAGTAGTATAGCAGGGGGGCGGAATCAGCCCCAGCATTTT.